This passage covers 29 T cell receptor beta chains from one sample sequenced in a study of blood T cell repertoires in COVID-19. Libraries were prepared by immunoSEQ multiplex PCR; TCRdb keeps only in-frame clonotypes and omits some of them. This sample has over 200,000 clones, with 88% found just once. The sequencing input was peripheral blood. These receptor sequences come from a woman aged 55-70 years with acute or convalescent COVID-19.

This clone was recorded once. The genes are TRBV19 and TRBJ1-5; D is perhaps TRBD1 (6 bases). With 0 bases removed from V and 6 bases from J, the gap between germline ends came to 12 bases. The CDR3 has 15 amino acids. Germline CDR1 LNHDA, CDR2 SQIVND (reference sequence). The CDR3 is CASSIEGRGGQPQHF. CDR3 nucleotides: TGTGCCAGTAGTATAGAGGGGCGAGGGGGTCAGCCCCAGCATTTT.

Here the CDR3 reads CASSKYGQVRTNEQFF. CDR3 sequence (DNA): TGTGCCAGCAGCAAATACGGACAGGTTCGGACCAATGAGCAGTTCTTC. The chain employs TRBV7-9 and TRBJ2-1; 7 bases agree with TRBD1. Unmatched junction bases numbered 13, after V lost 5 bases and J lost 6 bases. Germline V gives CDR1 SEHNR, CDR2 FQNEAQ (reference sequence). This CDR3 is built from 16 residues.

The chain recombines TRBV6-5 with TRBJ2-7; no firm D call. This CDR3 has 10 amino acids. The V end lost 10 bases, the J end lost 4 bases, and 8 bases lay between the germline ends. CDR1 MNHEY and CDR2 SVGAGI come from the germline V gene. CDR3 region: CATSSYEQYF. CDR3 nucleotide sequence: TGTGCCACGTCGAGTTACGAGCAGTACTTC.

This chain joins TRBV4-1 and TRBJ1-3, with 9 bases fitting TRBD1. The V gene's germline CDR1 is MGHRA and CDR2 YSYEKL. V trimming: 3 bases; J trimming: 4 bases; junction bases outside the gene matches: 7. The CDR3 runs 16 residues. CDR3 region: CASSQPTGGSGNTIYF. The CDR3 nucleotides read TGCGCCAGCAGCCAGCCAACAGGGGGCTCAGGAAACACCATATATTTT.

J is TRBJ2-7 and V is TRBV6-6, with TRBD1 matching over 7 bases. The V segment lost 6 bases and the J segment 5 bases; nucleotides outside the gene matches: 10. Germline V gives CDR1 MNHNY, CDR2 SVGAGI (reference sequence). The CDR3 spans 14 residues. CDR3 DNA: TGTGCCAGCAGACGCCGACAGGGAATCGACGAGCAGTACTTC. This sequence encodes CASRRRQGIDEQYF.

The chain uses TRBV11-1 and TRBJ1-1; the match to TRBD1 covers 9 bases. Germline CDR1 SGHAT, CDR2 FQDESV (reference sequence). This CDR3 has 14 residues. The V gene end was trimmed by 4 bases and the J gene end by 1 base; junction bases not matched to a gene: 1. Here the CDR3 DNA reads TGTGCCAGCAGCTCGGGACAGGGGAACACTGAAGCTTTCTTT. Protein product: CASSSGQGNTEAFF.

The J gene is TRBJ2-7, the V gene TRBV2, with 8 bases identical to TRBD1. The germline gives CDR1 SNHLY, CDR2 FYNNEI. Unmatched junction bases numbered 8, after V lost 1 base and J lost 3 bases. The CDR3 has 16 amino acids. The CDR3 DNA reads TGTGCCAGCAGTGAAGGGGGGGACAGGTTCATCTACGAGCAGTACTTC. This sequence encodes CASSEGGDRFIYEQYF.

This clone was seen a handful of times. The V and J genes are TRBV18 and TRBJ1-1; perhaps TRBD1 as D (6 bases). Deletions cut 5 bases from V and 3 bases from J, with 13 bases between. The CDR3 sequence is 14 residues long. In germline, CDR1 is KGHSH, CDR2 LQKENI. CDR3 DNA sequence: TGTGCCAGCTCATCTGGAAGGGGGTACACTGAAGCTTTCTTT. This gives the protein CASSSGRGYTEAFF.

The genes are TRBV29-1 and TRBJ1-2; D not certain. This CDR3 has 11 residues. The germline V and J ends were trimmed by 4 bases and 5 bases, with 8 bases remaining between them. Germline CDR1 and CDR2: SQVTM and ANQGSEA. In DNA form, the CDR3 reads TGCAGCGTTGCGCCGGGTTATGGCTACACCTTC. Translated: CSVAPGYGYTF.

V gene TRBV11-3 combines with J gene TRBJ2-5; D remains ambiguous. The CDR3 contains 13 residues. The V gene lost 3 bases and the J gene lost 1 base, with 6 bases spanning the gap. Germline V gene sequence: CDR1 SGHNT, CDR2 YENEEA. The CDR3 DNA reads as TGTGCCAGCAGCTTGTACAGCCAAGAGACCCAGTACTTC. The encoded protein is CASSLYSQETQYF.

This chain uses TRBV6-5 with TRBJ2-3; TRBD2 matches 8 bases. Germline V gene sequence: CDR1 MNHEY, CDR2 SVGAGI. The CDR3 extends over 15 amino acids. The J segment lost 5 bases and the V segment lost 8 bases, leaving 12 bases of the junction unmatched. The CDR3 spells CASCREVAGIDTQYF. CDR3 bases: TGTGCCAGCTGCCGGGAAGTAGCGGGAATAGATACGCAGTATTTT.

This chain links TRBV5-1 with TRBJ2-7; 7 bases match TRBD1. This CDR3 is built from 14 residues. The V gene's germline CDR1 is SGHRS and CDR2 YFSETQ. J gave up 3 bases and V 1 base, and 4 bases lay outside the gene matches. CDR3 DNA: TGCGCCAGCAGCTTGCAAGGACAGGACTACGAGCAGTACTTC. This gives the protein CASSLQGQDYEQYF. Supplemented by reference TRBV5-1 and TRBJ2-7, the full variable domain reads KAGVTQTPRYLIKTRGQQVTLSCSPISGHRSVSWYQQTPGQGLQFLFEYFSETQRNKGNFPGRFSGRQFSNSRSEMNVSTLELGDSALYLCASSLQGQDYEQYFGPGTRLTVT.

This rearrangement joins TRBV4-1 to TRBJ1-4, with D hard to call. In germline, CDR1 is MGHRA, CDR2 YSYEKL. V gave up 4 bases and J gave up 5 bases, with 8 bases separating them. CDR3 length equals 13 residues. CDR3 sequence reads: CASSPLQNEKLFF. The CDR3 bases are TGCGCCAGCAGCCCCCTCCAGAATGAAAAACTGTTTTTT.

This chain joins TRBV6-5 and TRBJ1-6; 10 bases agree with TRBD1. Trimming removed 8 bases from V and 9 bases from J; junction bases left unmatched: 4. Germline V gene data show CDR1 as MNHEY and CDR2 as SVGAGI. The CDR3 contains 13 residues. Here the CDR3 DNA reads TGTGCCAGCGGCCGGGACAGGGGTTCACCCCTCCACTTT. It yields the protein CASGRDRGSPLHF.

This clone was counted once. The rearrangement uses TRBV12-3 or TRBV12-4 and TRBJ1-3; the match to TRBD1 covers 7 bases. There are 13 residues in the CDR3. V shed 6 bases, J shed 4 bases, and the junction held 3 bases outside the gene matches. The CDR3 reads CASRGTVGNTIYF. The CDR3 DNA reads as TGTGCCAGCAGGGGGACAGTGGGAAACACCATATATTTT.

CDR3 sequence (DNA): TGTGCCACCGCTAAGACAGGGGGCGGGAATGAGCAGTTCTTC. It yields the protein CATAKTGGGNEQFF. This sequence joins TRBV27 and TRBJ2-1; 10 bases are shared with TRBD1. Unmatched junction bases numbered 10, after V lost 10 bases and J lost 7 bases. Germline V gene sequence: CDR1 MNHEY, CDR2 SMNVEV (reference sequence). The CDR3 totals 14 residues.

DNA of the CDR3: TGTGCCAGCAGCATCGGTCAGGGGACACTCTACGAGCAGTACTTC. This gives the protein CASSIGQGTLYEQYF. The genes are TRBV28 and TRBJ2-7; possibly TRBD1 for D (6 bases). The V end lost 6 bases, the J end lost 3 bases, and 18 bases lay between the germline ends. Germline values: CDR1 MDHEN, CDR2 SYDVKM. The CDR3 has 15 amino acids. The full variable domain, in which reference TRBV28 and TRBJ2-7 provide the parts outside the CDR3, is DVKVTQSSRYLVKRTGEKVFLECVQDMDHENMFWYRQDPGLGLRLIYFSYDVKMKEKGDIPEGYSVSREKKERFSLILESASTNQTSMYLCASSIGQGTLYEQYFGPGTRLTVT.

In the case of this clone: The identical CDR3 is also encoded by other nucleotide sequences in the sample. The V gene is TRBV4-3, the J gene TRBJ2-7; D is ambiguous. In germline, CDR1 is LGHNA, CDR2 YSLEER. CDR3 length equals 13 residues. V lost 0 bases to trimming and J lost 2 bases, with 5 bases between them. CDR3 in DNA: TGCGCCAGCAGCCAAGATCGGGCCTACGAGCAGTACTTC. Translating it yields CASSQDRAYEQYF.

The chain employs TRBV19 and TRBJ2-7; D is unresolved. The ends were cut back, 5 bases at V and 0 bases at J, with 8 bases in the middle. Germline CDR1 LNHDA, CDR2 SQIVND (reference sequence). The CDR3 runs to 13 residues. The CDR3: CASSLYSSYEQYF. The CDR3 DNA reads TGTGCCAGTAGTTTGTACAGCTCCTACGAGCAGTACTTC.

The chain carries TRBV24-1 and TRBJ2-3; TRBD2 agrees at 10 bases. The CDR3 extends over 16 amino acids. The J segment lost 7 bases and the V segment lost 1 base, leaving 7 bases of the junction unmatched. Looked up from germline, CDR1 is KGHDR and CDR2 is SFDVKD. The DNA of the CDR3 is TGTGCCACCAGTGATTTTCCTAGCGGGGGAGGGTATACGCAGTATTTT. This sequence encodes CATSDFPSGGGYTQYF.

This rearrangement joins TRBV6-2 or TRBV6-3 to TRBJ1-1; the match to TRBD1 covers 7 bases. V lost 1 base to trimming and J lost 5 bases; unmatched junction nucleotides: 19. CDR3 length equals 19 residues. Germline V gives CDR1 MNHEY, CDR2 SVGEGT. The CDR3 here is CASSYLGGGNDRVGTEAFF. The DNA for the CDR3 is TGTGCCAGCAGTTACTTAGGTGGGGGGAATGACAGGGTGGGTACTGAAGCTTTCTTT.

This chain uses TRBV7-2 with TRBJ2-1; 11 nucleotides agree with TRBD2. This CDR3 has 15 amino acids. V dropped 1 base and J dropped 7; count of bases not matched to a gene: 3. Germline V gives CDR1 SGHTA, CDR2 FQGNSA. CDR3 in DNA: TGTGCCAGCAGCTTAGGACTAGCGGGAAGGAATGAGCAGTTCTTC. Protein product: CASSLGLAGRNEQFF.

In this sample, this clone turned up once. Other DNA sequences in the sample encode the same CDR3. This rearrangement joins TRBV5-1 to TRBJ2-2, with 12 bases matching TRBD1. The CDR3 runs to 16 residues. The germline gives CDR1 SGHRS, CDR2 YFSETQ. V trimming: 4 bases; J trimming: 5 bases; junction bases outside the gene matches: 6. This CDR3 reads CASSRGQGARTGELFF. The CDR3 coding sequence is TGCGCCAGCAGCAGGGGACAGGGGGCGAGGACCGGGGAGCTGTTTTTT.

This rearrangement joins TRBV7-9 to TRBJ1-4; D possibly corresponds to TRBD1 (5 bases). The length of the CDR3 is 13 residues. Germline CDR1 is SEHNR and CDR2 is FQNEAQ (reference sequence). V shed 5 bases and J shed 8 bases, with 12 bases lying between them. For the CDR3, the DNA is TGTGCCAGCAGCCCCAGGGTTGGCGAAAAACTGTTTTTT. It is translated as CASSPRVGEKLFF.

The V and J genes are TRBV28 and TRBJ1-4, with a tentative D call TRBD1 (6 bases). The CDR3 runs 16 residues. V lost 2 bases and J 7 bases, leaving 17 bases between the germline ends. Per germline, CDR1 MDHEN and CDR2 SYDVKM. CDR3 nucleotide sequence: TGTGCCAGCAGTTTAGCGGGGGGCGCAAAAAGTGAAAAACTGTTTTTT. Translating it yields CASSLAGGAKSEKLFF.

The V call is TRBV6-5, the J call TRBJ1-1, with 7 bases matching TRBD1. The CDR3 is made up of 12 amino acids. V lost 4 bases and J lost 11; bases outside the gene matches: 7. The V gene's germline CDR1 is MNHEY and CDR2 SVGAGI. CDR3 sequence reads: CASSSKGAWAFF. The CDR3 nucleotides are TGTGCCAGCAGTTCAAAGGGGGCTTGGGCTTTCTTT.

V gene TRBV9 combines with J gene TRBJ2-1, with 8 bases that match TRBD1. CDR1 is SGDLS and CDR2 is YYNGEE in the germline V gene. V was pared by 3 bases and J by 2 bases, with 4 bases of the junction left unmatched. CDR3 size: 15 residues. CDR3 in amino acids: CASSARTGTYNEQFF. As DNA, the CDR3 is TGTGCCAGCAGCGCACGGACAGGGACCTACAATGAGCAGTTCTTC.

The chain recombines TRBV5-1 with TRBJ1-1; 9 nucleotides align to TRBD1. The CDR3 runs 15 residues. J lost 3 bases, V lost 3 bases, and 6 bases had no gene match. CDR1 is SGHRS, CDR2 YFSETQ, per germline. CDR3 loop: CASSSAGTGYTEAFF. Written as DNA, the CDR3 is TGCGCCAGCAGCTCTGCCGGGACAGGGTACACTGAAGCTTTCTTT.

The chain links TRBV28 to TRBJ2-1; 7 bases agree with TRBD1. Germline V CDR1 and CDR2: MDHEN, SYDVKM. CDR3 length: 14 residues. With 10 bases clipped from V and 6 bases from J, the junction kept 12 bases outside the gene matches. In nucleotides, the CDR3 is TGTGCCACCGGTCGACAGGGCCGCTCCAATGAGCAGTTCTTC. Its protein product is CATGRQGRSNEQFF. The whole variable domain, remainder taken from reference TRBV28 and TRBJ2-1, is DVKVTQSSRYLVKRTGEKVFLECVQDMDHENMFWYRQDPGLGLRLIYFSYDVKMKEKGDIPEGYSVSREKKERFSLILESASTNQTSMYLCATGRQGRSNEQFFGPGTRLTVL.